The 24 T cell receptor beta chains reported below all come from one sample, sequenced in a study of T cell responses to AZD1222 COVID-19 vaccine. Using immunoSEQ multiplex PCR, the repertoire was profiled, and TCRdb retains in-frame clones only, with some absent. Of 130,000 to 150,000 clones in the sample, 80% to 90% were seen once. The starting material was peripheral blood, obtained on day 0 of AZD1222 vaccination. Receptor source: an adult in good health.

The chain carries TRBV6-5 and TRBJ2-1; 9 nucleotides align to TRBD1. The trim removed 5 bases at V and 5 bases at J, leaving 7 bases unmatched. Germline V CDR1 and CDR2: MNHEY, SVGAGI. The CDR3 spans 15 residues. The CDR3 nucleotides read TGTGCCAGCAGTCCGGACAGGGGCACCCACAATGAGCAGTTCTTC. It translates to CASSPDRGTHNEQFF.

The chain recombines TRBV24-1 with TRBJ2-7; possibly TRBD2 for D (5 bases). The CDR3 has 12 residues. From germline, CDR1 is KGHDR and CDR2 SFDVKD. V lost 5 bases, J lost 1 base, and 5 bases lay in between. In DNA form, the CDR3 reads TGTGCCACCAGTGCGGGATCCTACGAGCAGTACTTC. Residues: CATSAGSYEQYF.

The V gene is TRBV24-1, the J gene TRBJ1-5, with D unresolved. Trimming left V 8 bases short and J 4 bases short, with 11 bases between. There are 13 residues in the CDR3. CDR1 is KGHDR, CDR2 SFDVKD, per germline. Here the CDR3 reads CATMLSRNQPQHF. CDR3 DNA: TGTGCCACCATGTTATCACGTAATCAGCCCCAGCATTTT.

J is TRBJ1-1 and V is TRBV29-1; TRBD1 matches at 9 bases. The V and J ends lost 7 bases and 3 bases, in that order; junction bases with no gene match: 15. CDR3 size: 16 residues. The germline V gene has CDR1 SQVTM and CDR2 ANQGSEA. The CDR3 DNA reads as TGCAGCGGGCGGCGCGGGACAGGGCTGTTGGACACTGAAGCTTTCTTT. It specifies CSGRRGTGLLDTEAFF.

Here the CDR3 DNA reads TGTGCAAGTCGCTCCTCGGGGGAGCAGTTCTTC. This translates into CASRSSGEQFF. This sequence joins TRBV12-2 and TRBJ2-1; the table's D call TRBD2 went unverified against the DNA. TRBV12-2 is given as a pseudogene. The CDR3 loop spans 11 amino acids.

This sequence joins TRBV5-6 and TRBJ2-7; no firm D call. CDR1 and CDR2 (germline): SGHDT, YYEEEE. The CDR3 has 12 residues. V was trimmed by 2 bases and J by 3 bases, leaving 6 bases between them. The CDR3 is CASSFGNYEQYF. CDR3 coding DNA: TGTGCCAGCAGCTTCGGTAACTACGAGCAGTACTTC. The full variable domain, its missing parts supplied by reference TRBV5-6 and TRBJ2-7, is DAGVTQSPTHLIKTRGQQVTLRCSPKSGHDTVSWYQQALGQGPQFIFQYYEEEERQRGNFPDRFSGHQFPNYSSELNVNALLLGDSALYLCASSFGNYEQYFGPGTRLTVT.

J is TRBJ2-7 and V is TRBV28, with D tentatively TRBD2 (6 bases). The V gene lost 6 bases and the J gene lost 2 bases, with 17 bases spanning the gap. This CDR3 is 15 amino acids long. Germline V lookup: CDR1 MDHEN, CDR2 SYDVKM. The CDR3 DNA is TGTGCCAGCAGCCTCATCGGGACTGCAGCCTACGAGCAGTACTTC. Translation gives CASSLIGTAAYEQYF.

This chain joins TRBV19 and TRBJ1-1; 8 bases are shared with TRBD1. The germline CDR1 and CDR2 sequences are LNHDA and SQIVND (reference sequence). The trim removed 5 bases at V and 7 bases at J, leaving 6 bases unmatched. CDR3 size: 13 residues. The CDR3 protein is CASSELTGVEAFF. For the CDR3, the DNA is TGTGCCAGTAGTGAACTGACAGGGGTTGAAGCTTTCTTT.

The chain combines TRBV27 with TRBJ1-1; 7 positions match TRBD1. Germline CDR1 is MNHEY and CDR2 is SMNVEV (reference sequence). CDR3 length: 14 amino acids. Trimming cost V 6 bases and J 1 base; bases outside gene matches: 5. Here the CDR3 reads CASRAGGPNTEAFF. The CDR3 DNA sequence: TGTGCCAGCAGAGCAGGGGGTCCGAACACTGAAGCTTTCTTT.

The chain joins TRBV9 to TRBJ2-3, with 9 bases that match TRBD2. With V trimmed by 6 bases and J by 1 base, 3 bases remained unmatched. This CDR3 contains 14 residues. Germline CDR1 is SGDLS and CDR2 is YYNGEE. The CDR3 bases are TGTGCCAGCACCAGGACTAGCGGCACAGATACGCAGTATTTT. This encodes CASTRTSGTDTQYF.

The V and J genes are TRBV14 and TRBJ1-4; a weak D match, TRBD1 (5 bases). From germline, CDR1 is SGHDN and CDR2 FVKESK. V dropped 0 bases and J dropped 8 bases, with 16 bases sitting between them. This CDR3 region has 16 residues. CDR3 sequence (DNA): TGTGCCAGCAGCCAAGAAAGGGGTCTGATAGGGGAAAAACTGTTTTTT. Amino acid sequence: CASSQERGLIGEKLFF.

This clone was detected once. The chain joins TRBV10-2 to TRBJ2-7; 8 bases fit TRBD1. This CDR3 is built from 13 residues. V lost 4 bases to trimming and J lost 5 bases; unmatched junction nucleotides: 4. From germline, CDR1 is WSHSY and CDR2 SAAADI. CDR3 bases: TGCGCCAGCAGTGGGACAGGGAGCCACGAGCAGTACTTC. Its translation: CASSGTGSHEQYF.

The CDR3 sequence is CASTLSGAEARNQPQHF. CDR3 DNA: TGTGCCAGCACCTTATCGGGGGCGGAGGCTCGCAATCAGCCCCAGCATTTT. The rearrangement joins TRBV28 to TRBJ1-5; weak D call: TRBD1 (6 bases). From germline, CDR1 is MDHEN and CDR2 SYDVKM. V lost 7 bases to trimming and J lost 2 bases, with 21 bases between them. There are 17 residues in the CDR3.

This clone is a singleton in its sample. The chain uses TRBV7-8 and TRBJ2-3; no clear D gene. The CDR3 is made up of 13 amino acids. V dropped 5 bases and J dropped 2 bases, with 8 bases sitting between them. CDR1 and CDR2 from the germline V gene are SGHVS and FQNEAQ. The CDR3 protein is CASSMEPTDTQYF. The CDR3 DNA reads TGTGCCAGCAGCATGGAGCCCACAGATACGCAGTATTTT.

This chain uses TRBV6-5 with TRBJ2-1, with 7 bases identical to TRBD2. The V gene end was trimmed by 2 bases and the J gene end by 6 bases; junction bases not matched to a gene: 7. The CDR3 is 15 residues long. Germline loops: CDR1 MNHEY, CDR2 SVGAGI. The CDR3 is CASSYSLAEVNEQFF. In nucleotides, the CDR3 is TGTGCCAGCAGTTACAGTCTAGCGGAGGTCAATGAGCAGTTCTTC.

This chain links TRBV10-3 with TRBJ1-5; D might be TRBD1 (5 bases). Looked up from germline, CDR1 is ENHRY and CDR2 is SYGVKD. The length of the CDR3 is 18 residues. Between the trimmed V and J ends, which lost 0 bases and 0 bases, there was a span of 15 bases. The CDR3 region is CAISESHGGSYSNQPQHF. Written as DNA, the CDR3 is TGTGCCATCAGTGAGTCGCACGGGGGGTCCTATAGCAATCAGCCCCAGCATTTT.

This chain connects TRBV28 to TRBJ2-3; D tentatively fits TRBD1 or TRBD2 (5 bases each). Germline assignment: CDR1 MDHEN and CDR2 SYDVKM. V lost 4 bases to trimming and J lost 0 bases, with 8 bases between them. The CDR3 extends over 14 amino acids. CDR3 bases: TGTGCCAGCAGTTGGGGCGGGAGCACAGATACGCAGTATTTT. It translates to CASSWGGSTDTQYF.

The chain joins TRBV4-2 to TRBJ2-7; 11 bases are a match to TRBD2. Per the germline V gene, CDR1 is LGHNA and CDR2 is YNFKEQ. V shed 4 bases, J shed 1 base, and the junction held 15 bases outside the gene matches. The length of the CDR3 is 19 residues. The CDR3 is CASSRLSGLAGGKSYEQYF. The CDR3 DNA is TGTGCCAGCAGCCGTCTTTCCGGCCTAGCGGGAGGTAAATCCTACGAGCAGTACTTC.

This sequence joins TRBV5-1 and TRBJ1-2; D possibly corresponds to TRBD1 (5 bases). Germline CDR1 reads SGHRS; CDR2 reads YFSETQ. The CDR3 extends over 11 amino acids. The V end lost 3 bases, the J end lost 6 bases, and 6 bases lay between the germline ends. CDR3 residues: CASSSGNGYTF. CDR3 DNA: TGCGCCAGCAGCTCAGGGAATGGCTACACCTTC.

This clone has only one observation. The V and J genes are TRBV6-5 and TRBJ2-7, with D maybe TRBD2 (6 bases). The germline V gene encodes CDR1 MNHEY and CDR2 SVGAGI. Trimming pared 0 bases from V and 3 bases from J, leaving 12 bases between. The CDR3 runs to 15 residues. The CDR3 DNA reads as TGTGCCAGCAGTTACTCGACCGGGGGAGGCTACGAGCAGTACTTC. It is translated as CASSYSTGGGYEQYF.

The V and J genes are TRBV9 and TRBJ1-1; 7 nucleotides line up with TRBD1. The ends lost 3 bases at V and 3 bases at J; junction bases unmatched: 8. This CDR3 region has 15 residues. CDR1 SGDLS and CDR2 YYNGEE come from the germline V gene. The CDR3 nucleotides read TGTGCCAGCAGCGACAACAGGGGCGCGGACACTGAAGCTTTCTTT. Its translation is CASSDNRGADTEAFF.

For the CDR3, the DNA is TGTGCCAGCAAGAGGTGGGCAAATGAAAAACTGTTTTTT. Its translation: CASKRWANEKLFF. The genes are TRBV2 and TRBJ1-4; no clear D gene. From germline, CDR1 is SNHLY and CDR2 FYNNEI. This CDR3 has 13 residues. V was clipped by 7 bases and J by 5 bases, with 11 bases between them.

The chain employs TRBV30 and TRBJ1-6; weak D call: TRBD1 (6 bases). CDR1 and CDR2 (germline): GTSNPN, SVGIG (reference sequence). V dropped 0 bases and J dropped 7 bases, with 13 bases sitting between them. The CDR3 is made up of 15 amino acids. In DNA form, the CDR3 reads TGTGCCTGGAGTGTCACAGGGCTTTCAAATTCACCCCTCCACTTT. It encodes CAWSVTGLSNSPLHF.

Worth noting for this clone: The same CDR3 is also encoded by other DNA sequences in this sample. The genes are TRBV3-1 (or the pseudogene TRBV3-2) and TRBJ1-2, with D possibly TRBD1 on 5 matching bases. Germline loops: CDR1 LGHDT, CDR2 YNNKEL (reference sequence). The CDR3 has 13 residues. The V and J ends lost 3 bases and 5 bases respectively, with 10 bases between them. The chain's CDR3 is CASSQGVLYGYTF. The CDR3 bases are TGTGCCAGCAGCCAGGGGGTTTTGTATGGCTACACCTTC.